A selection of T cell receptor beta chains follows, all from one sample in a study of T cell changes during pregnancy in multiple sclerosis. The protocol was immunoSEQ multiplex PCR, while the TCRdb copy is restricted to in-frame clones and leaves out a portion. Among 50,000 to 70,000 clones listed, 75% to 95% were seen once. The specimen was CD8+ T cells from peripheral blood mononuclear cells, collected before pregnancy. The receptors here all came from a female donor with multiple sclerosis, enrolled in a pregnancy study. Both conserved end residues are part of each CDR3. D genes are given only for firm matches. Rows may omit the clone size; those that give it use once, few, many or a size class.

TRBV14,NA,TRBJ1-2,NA,TGTGCCAGCACACCTGTTGGCACCTATGGCTACACCTTC,CASTPVGTYGYTF
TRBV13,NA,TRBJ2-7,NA,TGTGCCAGCAGCTTAGGCAGGACAGTACAGTACTTC,CASSLGRTVQYF
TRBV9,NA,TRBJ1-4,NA,TGTGCCAGCAGCACCCCGGAGGAAGAAAAACTGTTTTTT,CASSTPEEEKLFF
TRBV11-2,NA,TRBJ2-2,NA,TGTGCCAGCAGCTGGAGGGGGCTCTCGACCGGGGAGCTGTTTTTT,CASSWRGLSTGELFF
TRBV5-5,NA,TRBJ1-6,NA,TGTGCCAGCAGCCCCGCCGTCGACAGGACTTTTCTTGCCCTCCACTTT,CASSPAVDRTFLALHF
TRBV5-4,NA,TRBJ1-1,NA,TGTGCCAGCAGCGTAGATCTAGGGAACACTGAAGCTTTCTTT,CASSVDLGNTEAFF
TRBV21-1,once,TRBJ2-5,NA,TGTGCCAGCAGCAAAGACGGGCGGGGGGGCACGGAGACCCAGTACTTC,CASSKDGRGGTETQYF
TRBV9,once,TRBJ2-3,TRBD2,TGTGCCAGCAGCTTGAGCGGGGCCTCAGTCGATACGCAGTATTTT,CASSLSGASVDTQYF
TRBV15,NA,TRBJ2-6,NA,TGTGCCACCAGCGCACTCAACGTGGGAGATGGGGCCAACGTCCTGACTTTC,CATSALNVGDGANVLTF
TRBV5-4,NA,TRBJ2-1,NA,TGTGCCAGCAGCTTATTGGGCCCCCCCTACAATGAGCAGTTCTTC,CASSLLGPPYNEQFF
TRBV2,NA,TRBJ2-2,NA,TGTGCCAGCAGTGAAGCGCCGCAGACATCGAACACCGGGGAGCTGTTTTTT,CASSEAPQTSNTGELFF
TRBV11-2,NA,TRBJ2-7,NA,TGTGCCAGCAGCTTTGACAGGTTTTACGAGCAGTACTTC,CASSFDRFYEQYF
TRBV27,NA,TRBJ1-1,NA,TGTGCCAGCAGTTTATCCATGAACACTGAAGCTTTCTTT,CASSLSMNTEAFF
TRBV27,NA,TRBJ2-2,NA,TGTGCCAGCAGTTTGGGGGGAAGCACCGGGGAGCTGTTTTTT,CASSLGGSTGELFF
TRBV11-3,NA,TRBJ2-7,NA,TGTGCCAGCAGCTCAGGACAGTCCTACGAGCAGTACTTC,CASSSGQSYEQYF